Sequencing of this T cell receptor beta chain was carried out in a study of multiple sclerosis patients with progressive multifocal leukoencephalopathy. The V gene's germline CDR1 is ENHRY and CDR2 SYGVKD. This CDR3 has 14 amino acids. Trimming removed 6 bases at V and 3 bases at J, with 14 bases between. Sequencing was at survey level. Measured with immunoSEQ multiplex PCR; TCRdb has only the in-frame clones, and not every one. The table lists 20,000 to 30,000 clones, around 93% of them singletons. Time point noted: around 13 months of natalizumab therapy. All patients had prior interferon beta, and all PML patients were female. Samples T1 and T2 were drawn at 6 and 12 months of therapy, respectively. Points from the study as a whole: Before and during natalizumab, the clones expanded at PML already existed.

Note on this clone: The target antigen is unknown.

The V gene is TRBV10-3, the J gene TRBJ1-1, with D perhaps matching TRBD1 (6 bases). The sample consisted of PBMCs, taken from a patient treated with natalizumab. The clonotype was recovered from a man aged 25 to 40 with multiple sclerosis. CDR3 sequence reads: CAIRETGKDTEAFF. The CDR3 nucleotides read TGTGCCATCAGAGAGACAGGTAAGGACACTGAAGCTTTCTTT.